These 11 T cell receptor beta chains share one sample of origin, sequenced in a study of T cell repertoires in aging, cancer and after chemotherapy (dated 2019 in TCRdb). The instrument given in TCRdb is Illumina MiSeq. Multiplex touch-down PCR with a mixed TRB-A/B primer pool was used to amplify rearranged TRB sequences covering the V, D and J segments. TCRdb's own reprocessing of the public reads used fastp at Q25 and MiXCR and kept productive beta chains. CDR3 protein sequences are deduplicated, and each keeps its most common genes and DNA. In all, the sample holds roughly 8,600 distinct CDR3 sequences, and 25% of those were seen once. In total, the top ten clones hold less than 3.5% of the sample. TCR beta rearrangements were amplified from genomic DNA isolated from peripheral blood, not from sorted cells or RNA. Sequenced: blood. The receptor set was obtained from a human donor with a blood cancer.

As regards this clonotype: A read error is possible here, since a much larger clone lies one base away. V gene TRBV27 combines with J gene TRBJ2-7, with D hard to call. CDR1 and CDR2 (germline): MNHEY, SMNVEV (reference sequence). This CDR3 spans 12 amino acids. The CDR3 region has the DNA TGTGCCAGCAGGACGAGCTCCTGCGAGCAGTACTTC. It specifies CASRTSSCEQYF.

V gene TRBV27 combines with J gene TRBJ1-1; a weak D match, TRBD1 (6 bases). Trimming took 5 bases from V and 0 from J, leaving 13 bases between them. CDR3 length: 15 residues. CDR1 MNHEY and CDR2 SMNVEV come from the germline V gene (reference sequence). CDR3 region: CASSPQGLVNTEAFF. The DNA for the CDR3 is TGTGCCAGCAGTCCACAGGGACTAGTGAACACTGAAGCTTTCTTT.

V gene TRBV6-5 combines with J gene TRBJ2-5; 11 nucleotides align to TRBD2. CDR1 and CDR2 (germline): MNHEY, SVGAGI. J gave up 5 bases and V 6 bases, and 14 bases lay outside the gene matches. The CDR3 is 17 residues long. The CDR3 DNA reads TGTGCCAGCAGCCGCCTGACTAGCGGGGTGGACGAGGAGACCCAGTACTTC. It specifies CASSRLTSGVDEETQYF.

This clonotype is medium-sized. The rearrangement links TRBV6-6 to TRBJ2-3, with a tentative D call TRBD2 (5 bases). Germline V gene lookup returns CDR1 MNHNY and CDR2 SVGAGI (reference sequence). Trimming removed 8 bases from V and 2 bases from J, with 11 bases in between. CDR3 size: 13 residues. The CDR3 is CASVAGSTDTQYF. The DNA for the CDR3 is TGTGCCAGCGTGGCGGGTTCCACAGATACGCAGTATTTT.

This clonotype was seen only once. Possible read error: a much larger clone is one base away. This sequence joins TRBV6-2 or TRBV6-3 and TRBJ2-2, with a weak D call TRBD2 (6 bases). Trimming removed 4 bases at V and 9 bases at J, with 12 bases between. Germline V lookup: CDR1 MNHEY, CDR2 SVGEGT. This CDR3 spans 13 amino acids. The CDR3 DNA reads as TGTGCCAGCAGTTTCGCGGGGTACCGGGAGCTGTTTTTT. Translating gives CASSFAGYRELFF.

This clonotype counts as medium-sized. The chain is built from TRBV15 and TRBJ2-1; 9 bases align to TRBD1. Per the germline V gene, CDR1 is LNHNV and CDR2 is YYDKDF (reference sequence). CDR3 length: 15 amino acids. The ends lost 3 bases at V and 8 bases at J; junction bases unmatched: 8. CDR3 DNA sequence: TGTGCCACCAGCAGGGGGACAGGGTTTTTGGATGAGCAGTTCTTC. This encodes CATSRGTGFLDEQFF.

V usage is TRBV28 and J usage is TRBJ1-4; TRBD1 agrees at 7 bases. Germline lookup yields CDR1 MDHEN and CDR2 SYDVKM. This CDR3 has 13 residues. J lost 9 bases, V lost 5 bases, and 6 bases had no gene match. The CDR3 protein is CASSRGQAQKLFF. DNA for the CDR3: TGTGCCAGCAGTAGAGGACAGGCCCAAAAACTGTTTTTT.

The chain has TRBV27 and TRBJ2-6; the match to TRBD1 covers 7 bases. V lost 8 bases, J lost 2 bases, and 3 bases stayed unmatched. From germline, CDR1 is MNHEY and CDR2 SMNVEV (reference sequence). The CDR3 spans 14 residues. The DNA of the CDR3 is TGTGCCAGCCAGGGACAGACTGGGGCCAACGTCCTGACTTTC. It translates to CASQGQTGANVLTF.

By its share, this clonotype is medium-sized. The V call is TRBV19, the J call TRBJ2-1; 14 nucleotides line up with TRBD2. This CDR3 spans 18 amino acids. Trimming at V came to 5 bases and at J to 0 bases, leaving 6 bases not matched to a gene. Germline V gene data show CDR1 as LNHDA and CDR2 as SQIVND (reference sequence). CDR3 residues: CASSPGLAGALSYNEQFF. The CDR3 region has the DNA TGTGCCAGTAGTCCGGGACTAGCGGGGGCCCTCTCCTACAATGAGCAGTTCTTC. The full variable domain, in which reference TRBV19 and TRBJ2-1 provide the parts outside the CDR3, is DGGITQSPKYLFRKEGQNVTLSCEQNLNHDAMYWYRQDPGQGLRLIYYSQIVNDFQKGDIAEGYSVSREKKESFPLTVTSAQKNPTAFYLCASSPGLAGALSYNEQFFGPGTRLTVL.

This clonotype appeared a single time. V usage is TRBV28 and J usage is TRBJ1-3; D ambiguous. Trimming pared 5 bases from V and 4 bases from J, leaving 12 bases between. CDR3 length: 14 amino acids. Germline V gene lookup returns CDR1 MDHEN and CDR2 SYDVKM. The CDR3 region is CASSRWIFGNTIYF. The CDR3 DNA follows: TGTGCCAGCAGTCGATGGATTTTCGGAAACACCATATATTTT.

By its share, this clonotype is medium-sized. The chain combines TRBV29-1 with TRBJ1-1; possibly TRBD1 for D (6 bases). The V and J ends lost 2 bases and 0 bases respectively, with 25 bases between them. Germline lookup yields CDR1 SQVTM and CDR2 ANQGSEA. The CDR3 extends over 19 amino acids. The CDR3, as DNA: TGCAGCGTTGAACTGGGGGCCGAGCACGAACTAGGCCTGAACACTGAAGCTTTCTTT. Translating gives CSVELGAEHELGLNTEAFF. Supplemented by reference TRBV29-1 and TRBJ1-1, the full variable domain reads SAVISQKPSRDICQRGTSLTIQCQVDSQVTMMFWYRQQPGQSLTLIATANQGSEATYESGFVIDKFPISRPNLTFSTLTVSNMSPEDSSIYLCSVELGAEHELGLNTEAFFGQGTRLTVV.